The entry below describes one T cell receptor beta chain. Its antigen is as yet unknown. Only in-frame clones appear in the TCRdb table, and some are missing; sequencing was by immunoSEQ multiplex PCR. Of 300,000 or so clones in the sample, approximately 88% were seen once. This sample stems from a study of cytomegalovirus exposure and HLA in healthy donors. Across the study: The 120 validation repertoires were reported in a later analysis to have been generated on the same platform as the roughly 720 first-cohort repertoires. General study findings and limits: The classifier, whose performance was assessed in both the original and validation cohorts, reportedly diagnosed cytomegalovirus status with high specificity and sensitivity.

CDR3 size: 15 residues. Germline V gives CDR1 MNHEY, CDR2 SMNVEV (reference sequence). Trimming removed 3 bases at V and 1 base at J, with 12 bases between. The receptor comes from a man between 25 and 39 years old in good health and CMV-seronegative. Sequencing used PBMCs. V gene TRBV27 combines with J gene TRBJ1-1; D may be TRBD1 (6 bases). CDR3 sequence (DNA): TGTGCCAGCAGTTTCGGGGGGGCACAGAACACTGAAGCTTTCTTT. Its protein is CASSFGGAQNTEAFF.